These 27 T cell receptor beta chains were sequenced from one sample in a study of molecular identifiers for immune sequencing clone quantification. TCRdb reanalysed the PCR reads using MiXCR and keeps one entry per CDR3 protein. The sample lists approximately 590,000 distinct CDR3 sequences, 25% occurring once. The source material was naive CD8+ T cells from blood, with Jurkat cell RNA spiked in. Subset noted: FACS-sorted CD8+CD4-CCR7+CD45RA+ naive T cells. All receptors derive from a human donor in good health. Some libraries in this study had Jurkat cell RNA spiked in.

As regards this clonotype: A much larger clone differs by one base, so this may be a read error. This is likely a read error, given that the CDR3 carries no conserved phenylalanine or tryptophan at its end. The genes are TRBV6-2 or TRBV6-3 and TRBJ1-1; D not certain. This CDR3 has 17 residues. Trimming left V 6 bases short and J 0 bases short, with 20 bases between. Germline CDR1 reads MNHEY; CDR2 reads SVGEGT. The CDR3 reads CASRREKLSRMNTEAFY. Here the CDR3 DNA reads TGTGCCAGCAGACGCGAGAAACTATCGAGGATGAACACTGAAGCTTTCTAT.

On this clonotype itself: Relative to the germline gene, one junction end is altered; a read error may explain this. The chain has TRBV27 and TRBJ2-7, with D possibly matching TRBD2 (6 bases). CDR1 is MNHEY and CDR2 is SMNVEV in the germline V gene (reference sequence). The CDR3 extends over 16 amino acids. In nucleotides, the CDR3 is TGTGCCTGCAGACAGCAACCCGGGGGTGGCTCCTACGAGCAGTACTTC. It is translated as CACRQQPGGGSYEQYF.

This clonotype was found many times. V gene TRBV7-2 combines with J gene TRBJ2-1; D gene uncertain. CDR1 SGHTA and CDR2 FQGNSA come from the germline V gene. Trimming stripped 5 bases from V and 4 bases from J, with 6 bases between. CDR3 size: 12 residues. CDR3 DNA: TGTGCCAGCAGCCTAAATTACAATGAGCAGTTCTTC. The encoded protein is CASSLNYNEQFF.

The sample holds many counts of this clonotype. The chain has TRBV4-1 and TRBJ2-7; TRBD2 matches at 10 bases. Germline CDR1 reads MGHRA; CDR2 reads YSYEKL. Trimming cost V 0 bases and J 4 bases; bases outside gene matches: 6. The CDR3 runs to 16 residues. CDR3 DNA sequence: TGCGCCAGCAGCCAAGATTCGCTAGCGGGAGCTTACGAGCAGTACTTC. Translating it yields CASSQDSLAGAYEQYF.

This clonotype was counted at least ten times. The chain recombines TRBV25-1 with TRBJ2-2, with D hard to call. Germline assignment: CDR1 MGHDK and CDR2 SYGVNS. The CDR3 covers 14 residues. V shed 3 bases and J shed 4 bases, with 9 bases lying between them. The DNA of the CDR3 is TGTGCCAGCAGTGAGGCATGGGCCACCGGGGAGCTGTTTTTT. Translating it yields CASSEAWATGELFF. Combining the CDR3 with reference TRBV25-1 and TRBJ2-2 gives the whole variable domain EADIYQTPRYLVIGTGKKITLECSQTMGHDKMYWYQQDPGMELHLIHYSYGVNSTEKGDLSSESTVSRIRTEHFPLTLESARPSHTSQYLCASSEAWATGELFFGEGSRLTVL.

This clonotype appeared a few times. This rearrangement joins TRBV7-9 to TRBJ2-7, with 8 positions matching TRBD1. Trimming at V came to 5 bases and at J to 1 base, leaving 13 bases not matched to a gene. Per germline, CDR1 SEHNR and CDR2 FQNEAQ (reference sequence). The CDR3 loop spans 17 amino acids. The CDR3 DNA reads as TGTGCCAGCAGCCCTGCGACAGGGGCGTTCGGGTCCTACGAGCAGTACTTC. It is translated as CASSPATGAFGSYEQYF.

CDR3 coding DNA: TGTGCCAGCAGTTTATTAGGGGGCCCCAATTCACCCCTCCACTTT. Amino acids: CASSLLGGPNSPLHF. This chain joins TRBV27 and TRBJ1-6; the match to TRBD1 covers 7 bases. The length of the CDR3 is 15 residues. V lost 1 base and J lost 7; bases outside the gene matches: 4. Germline V gene data show CDR1 as MNHEY and CDR2 as SMNVEV (reference sequence).

In regard to this clonotype: A read error is possible here, since a much larger clone lies one base away. This chain uses TRBV7-9 with TRBJ1-5, with unresolved D. The CDR3 length is 15 residues. Germline V gene sequence: CDR1 SEHNR, CDR2 FQNEAQ (reference sequence). The CDR3 DNA follows: TGTGCCAGCAGCTTAGGGCAGTATAGCAATCAGCCCCAGCAGTTT. It is translated as CASSLGQYSNQPQQF.

To note about this clonotype: Sequence at one end of the junction differs from germline and may be a read error. The chain couples TRBV2 to TRBJ2-5; 7 nucleotides match TRBD2. The CDR3 runs to 16 residues. Germline V gene data show CDR1 as SNHLY and CDR2 as FYNNEI. The CDR3 sequence is CASSELSSGPQEPQYF. CDR3 DNA sequence: TGTGCCAGCAGTGAGTTGTCTAGCGGCCCCCAAGAGCCCCAGTACTTC.

CDR3 nucleotide sequence: TGTGCCAGCAGCTTAACCCGGGACAGTAACAATGAGCAGTTCTTC. It translates to CASSLTRDSNNEQFF. This chain connects TRBV7-6 to TRBJ2-1, with 7 bases fitting TRBD1. Germline V lookup: CDR1 SGHVS, CDR2 FNYEAQ. Trimming took 2 bases from V and 5 from J; bases not matched to a gene: 6. The CDR3 consists of 15 residues.

This clonotype appeared a few times. This chain uses TRBV20-1 with TRBJ2-7; D assignment may be TRBD1 or TRBD2 (6 bases each). V was pared by 3 bases and J by 4 bases, with 16 bases between. This CDR3 contains 14 residues. From germline, CDR1 is DFQATT and CDR2 SNEGSKA (reference sequence). CDR3: CSASGDRSGYEQYF. CDR3 in DNA: TGCAGTGCTAGCGGAGACAGGAGCGGGTACGAGCAGTACTTC.

Comments on this clonotype: A much bigger clone sits one base away, suggesting this may be a read error. The rearrangement links TRBV5-3 to TRBJ2-6; possible D gene TRBD1, 6 bases. TRBV5-3 is an ORF, and what it does is uncertain. The CDR3 contains 17 residues. Trimming removed 10 bases from V and 3 bases from J, with 23 bases in between. CDR3 protein: CAGSLGAGLYGANVLTF. CDR3 nucleotides: TGTGCCGGCAGCTTGGGGGCAGGCCTCTATGGGGCCAACGTCCTGACTTTC.

Turning to this clonotype: The junction differs from germline at one of its ends, possibly a read error. The chain employs TRBV20-1 and TRBJ2-2, with a possible D match to TRBD1 (5 bases). Germline CDR1 is DFQATT and CDR2 is SNEGSKA (reference sequence). CDR3 size: 15 residues. The CDR3 nucleotides read TGCAGTGCTAGGGACACGAGTTCTTACACCGAGGAGCTGTTTTTT. Amino acids: CSARDTSSYTEELFF.

The sample holds a few counts of this clonotype. The CDR3 does not end in the conserved phenylalanine or tryptophan, so this is likely a read error. It is unclear where the CDR3 begins or ends on the DNA, so no DNA is shown, and the CDR3 is as TCRdb lists it. The CDR3 sequence is CASSSRTGRIYEQYI. The J gene is TRBJ2-7, the V gene TRBV21-1; no check of the table's D call, TRBD1, against the DNA was made. TRBV21-1 is a listed pseudogene. The CDR3 length equals 15 residues, ends included.

As to this clonotype: A much larger clonotype is one base distant, so this may be a read error. V and J are TRBV4-1 and TRBJ2-1; either TRBD1 or TRBD2 may supply D (5 bases each). The V and J ends lost 5 bases and 9 bases respectively, with 20 bases between them. In germline, CDR1 is MGHRA, CDR2 YSYEKL. The CDR3 has 15 amino acids. The CDR3 spells CASSYPQGRDIEQFF. The DNA of the CDR3 is TGCGCCAGCAGCTATCCCCAGGGACGAGATATTGAGCAGTTCTTC.

A few counts support this clonotype. The rearrangement joins TRBV30 to TRBJ2-3, with TRBD1 identical over 7 bases. V lost 5 bases to trimming and J lost 15 bases; unmatched junction nucleotides: 14. This CDR3 is built from 12 residues. Germline lookup yields CDR1 GTSNPN and CDR2 SVGIG (reference sequence). CDR3 amino acids: CAWAQPTGWKYF. CDR3 bases: TGTGCCTGGGCACAACCGACAGGGTGGAAATATTTT. The full variable domain, with the rest looked up from reference TRBV30 and TRBJ2-3, is SQTIHQWPATLVQPVGSPLSLECTVEGTSNPNLYWYRQAAGRGLQLLFYSVGIGQISSEVPQNLSASRPQDRQFILSSKKLLLSDSGFYLCAWAQPTGWKYFGPGTRLTVL.

This clonotype was counted at least ten times. The V gene is TRBV2, the J gene TRBJ2-3, with D uncertain. CDR1 and CDR2 from the germline V gene are SNHLY and FYNNEI. The V end was cut by 10 bases, the J end by 2 bases, with 10 bases between. CDR3 size: 12 residues. The DNA for the CDR3 is TGTGCCAAAAAGAAGGTCACAGATACGCAGTATTTT. Its translation is CAKKKVTDTQYF.

A word on this clonotype: A read error may explain this, as a much larger clone is one base away. The chain is built from TRBV29-1 and TRBJ2-3; D gene unclear. The CDR3 extends over 12 amino acids. Germline assignment: CDR1 SQVTM and CDR2 ANQGSEA. The DNA of the CDR3 is TGCAGCGTTTTTAGTAGCACAGCTACGCAGTATTTT. Its protein is CSVFSSTATQYF.

On this clonotype: It may be a read error: a sequence one base away is much more abundant. This chain links TRBV3-1 with TRBJ2-7, with TRBD2 matching over 14 bases. The germline CDR1 and CDR2 sequences are LGHDT and YNNKEL (reference sequence). The CDR3 runs 15 residues. CDR3: CASSHGTSGSYEPYF. The CDR3 region has the DNA TGTGCCAGCAGCCACGGGACTAGCGGGAGTTACGAGCCGTACTTC.

This clonotype was recorded at least ten times. The rearrangement links TRBV5-5 to TRBJ1-1; D is ambiguous. This CDR3 comprises 16 residues. Trimming shortened V by 2 bases and J by 8 bases, and 22 bases separated the two germline ends. Germline CDR1 SGHKS, CDR2 YYEKEE (reference sequence). The CDR3 bases are TGTGCCAGCAGCTTAAGGGTCCCACCGGCGTTGTTGGAAGCTTTCTTT. This translates into CASSLRVPPALLEAFF.

The chain is built from TRBV19 and TRBJ1-5; TRBD1 is a possible D gene (5 bases). This CDR3 is built from 15 residues. Trimming pared 3 bases from V and 6 bases from J, leaving 15 bases between. Germline CDR1 and CDR2: LNHDA and SQIVND (reference sequence). The CDR3 is CASSIADNYPQPQHF. For the CDR3, the DNA is TGTGCCAGTAGTATTGCGGACAATTACCCTCAGCCCCAGCATTTT.

There are many counts of this clonotype. This rearrangement joins TRBV20-1 to TRBJ2-4, with D tentatively TRBD2 (7 bases). Germline CDR1 is DFQATT and CDR2 is SNEGSKA (reference sequence). Trimming removed 3 bases from V and 6 bases from J, with 21 bases in between. This CDR3 has 16 amino acids. CDR3 bases: TGCAGTGCTAGTCCCATAGGGGGGGACGCCGGAAACATTCAGTACTTC. Its protein product is CSASPIGGDAGNIQYF.

Concerning this clonotype: Mismatch with germline at one junction end may stem from a read error. V usage is TRBV10-3 and J usage is TRBJ2-7; 7 bases are a match to TRBD2. CDR3 length: 15 residues. Germline V gene data show CDR1 as ENHRY and CDR2 as SYGVKD. The CDR3 DNA is TGTGCCGTCAGTGAGTCTGGCGGGAGTTCCTACGAGCAGTACTTC. Its protein product is CAVSESGGSSYEQYF.

This clonotype was observed at least ten times. The J gene is TRBJ2-5, the V gene TRBV6-5; 12 bases are a match to TRBD2. The CDR3 contains 16 residues. With 0 bases clipped from V and 3 bases from J, the junction kept 2 bases outside the gene matches. The germline V gene has CDR1 MNHEY and CDR2 SVGAGI. This CDR3 reads CASSYSRLAGEETQYF. CDR3 nucleotides: TGTGCCAGCAGTTACTCGAGACTAGCGGGAGAAGAGACCCAGTACTTC.

At least ten counts were recorded for this clonotype. V and J are TRBV4-1 and TRBJ1-2, with unresolved D. V gave up 1 base and J gave up 3 bases, with 9 bases separating them. Germline V gene sequence: CDR1 MGHRA, CDR2 YSYEKL. This CDR3 is 14 amino acids long. CDR3 in amino acids: CASSQGAGDYGYTF. The CDR3 nucleotides read TGCGCCAGCAGCCAAGGTGCCGGGGACTATGGCTACACCTTC.

Notes on this clonotype: A clone one base away is much larger, so this may be a read error. The chain links TRBV4-3 to TRBJ1-4; no clear D. The V gene lost 5 bases and the J gene lost 0 bases, with 16 bases spanning the gap. The CDR3 spans 17 residues. Germline V CDR1 and CDR2: LGHNA, YSLEER. DNA for the CDR3: TGCGCCAGCAGCGATGTGGCACCAGATACAACTAATGAAAAACTGTTTTTT. Residues: CASSDVAPDTTNEKLFF.

There are a few counts of this clonotype. This rearrangement joins TRBV7-9 to TRBJ2-3; 8 nucleotides align to TRBD2. This CDR3 comprises 15 residues. V shed 5 bases and J 2 bases; nucleotides not matched to a gene: 6. Germline V lookup: CDR1 SEHNR, CDR2 FQNEAQ (reference sequence). The CDR3, as DNA: TGTGCCAGCAGCCCCAGCGGGAGAAACACAGATACGCAGTATTTT. Protein sequence: CASSPSGRNTDTQYF.